These 13 T cell receptor beta chains originate from one sample sequenced in a study of PD-1 blockade in classical Hodgkin lymphoma. TCRdb's copy holds only in-frame clones and misses some; the assay was immunoSEQ multiplex PCR. The data contain around 100,000 clones, 85% to 90% of them seen just once; the ten biggest clones take up 5% to 7.5%. All patients relapsed after autologous stem cell transplantation, and brentuximab vedotin exposure varied. Sequenced material: peripheral blood mononuclear cells (PBMCs), taken before the second cycle of nivolumab. The receptors originated from a human donor with classical Hodgkin lymphoma.

The chain combines TRBV29-1 with TRBJ1-1; perhaps TRBD1 as D (6 bases). V was clipped by 3 bases and J by 0 bases, with 8 bases between them. There are 13 residues in the CDR3. The germline V gene has CDR1 SQVTM and CDR2 ANQGSEA. CDR3 protein: CSVEQGMNTEAFF. The CDR3 coding sequence is TGCAGCGTTGAGCAGGGGATGAACACTGAAGCTTTCTTT. The whole variable domain, remainder taken from reference TRBV29-1 and TRBJ1-1, is SAVISQKPSRDICQRGTSLTIQCQVDSQVTMMFWYRQQPGQSLTLIATANQGSEATYESGFVIDKFPISRPNLTFSTLTVSNMSPEDSSIYLCSVEQGMNTEAFFGQGTRLTVV.

This sequence joins TRBV28 and TRBJ1-5; 8 bases agree with TRBD1. Unmatched junction bases numbered 5, after V lost 8 bases and J lost 5 bases. CDR1 MDHEN and CDR2 SYDVKM come from the germline V gene. The CDR3 sequence is 13 residues long. CDR3 sequence (DNA): TGTGCCAGCCGACGGACAGGGCATCAGCCCCAGCATTTT. This sequence encodes CASRRTGHQPQHF. Together with reference TRBV28 and TRBJ1-5, the CDR3 gives the full variable domain: DVKVTQSSRYLVKRTGEKVFLECVQDMDHENMFWYRQDPGLGLRLIYFSYDVKMKEKGDIPEGYSVSREKKERFSLILESASTNQTSMYLCASRRTGHQPQHFGDGTRLSIL.

This chain links TRBV6-5 with TRBJ1-2, with 11 bases fitting TRBD1. The CDR3 has 15 amino acids. Germline V gene lookup returns CDR1 MNHEY and CDR2 SVGAGI. Trimming removed 0 bases from V and 8 bases from J; junction bases left unmatched: 5. The CDR3 spells CASSYSRTGGKGYTF. CDR3 bases: TGTGCCAGCAGTTACTCGCGGACAGGGGGCAAGGGCTACACCTTC.

This chain joins TRBV18 and TRBJ1-6; a possible D gene is TRBD1 (6 bases). Between the trimmed V and J ends, which lost 3 bases and 0 bases, there was a span of 9 bases. The length of the CDR3 is 16 residues. CDR1 is KGHSH and CDR2 is LQKENI in the germline V gene. The CDR3 nucleotides are TGTGCCAGCTCACCGATAGGGGGCTCCTATAATTCACCCCTCCACTTT. Its protein product is CASSPIGGSYNSPLHF.

The chain links TRBV6-5 to TRBJ2-1, with D possibly TRBD1 on 6 matching bases. The CDR3 extends over 13 amino acids. V shed 5 bases and J shed 9 bases, with 14 bases lying between them. Germline CDR1 MNHEY, CDR2 SVGAGI. CDR3 nucleotide sequence: TGTGCCAGCAGTACACAGGGTTGGGGTGAGCAGTTCTTC. This codes for CASSTQGWGEQFF.

In nucleotides, the CDR3 is TGTGCCTGGACCTTAGCGGGGGGGGTAAAAGGGGAGACCCAGTACTTC. This translates into CAWTLAGGVKGETQYF. The chain uses TRBV30 and TRBJ2-5, with 11 nucleotides matching TRBD2. Per the germline V gene, CDR1 is GTSNPN and CDR2 is SVGIG (reference sequence). The CDR3 loop spans 16 amino acids. V shed 4 bases and J 5 bases; nucleotides not matched to a gene: 12. Complete variable domain (other parts from reference TRBV30 and TRBJ2-5): SQTIHQWPATLVQPVGSPLSLECTVEGTSNPNLYWYRQAAGRGLQLLFYSVGIGQISSEVPQNLSASRPQDRQFILSSKKLLLSDSGFYLCAWTLAGGVKGETQYFGPGTRLLVL.

A single count supports this clone. J is TRBJ2-3 and V is TRBV5-1, with no clear D. Germline V gene sequence: CDR1 SGHRS, CDR2 YFSETQ. Trimming removed 0 bases at V and 0 bases at J, with 11 bases between. The CDR3 runs to 16 residues. In DNA form, the CDR3 reads TGCGCCAGCAGCTTGGGGGTTATCGCTAGCACAGATACGCAGTATTTT. Protein: CASSLGVIASTDTQYF.

About this clone: One end of the junction fails to match germline, which may point to a read error. The chain employs TRBV10-3 and TRBJ2-3; D is perhaps TRBD1 (6 bases). Germline values: CDR1 ENHRY, CDR2 SYGVKD. The CDR3 extends over 14 amino acids. Here the CDR3 DNA reads TGTGCCACCAGTACAGGGTTGAGAGCAGATACGCAGTATTTT. Its translation is CATSTGLRADTQYF.

In the case of this clone: Distinct nucleotide sequences in the sample also encode this CDR3. V and J are TRBV27 and TRBJ1-2, with D possibly being TRBD1 (6 bases). Per the germline V gene, CDR1 is MNHEY and CDR2 is SMNVEV (reference sequence). CDR3 length: 15 amino acids. Trimming took 2 bases from V and 4 from J, leaving 14 bases between them. CDR3 nucleotide sequence: TGTGCCAGCAGTTTAGGGGGGCCTGGTAGCTATGGCTACACCTTC. Residues: CASSLGGPGSYGYTF.

The chain couples TRBV4-3 to TRBJ1-1; D is undetermined. CDR3 length equals 13 residues. Between the trimmed V and J ends, which lost 6 bases and 5 bases, there was a span of 13 bases. Per the germline V gene, CDR1 is LGHNA and CDR2 is YSLEER. CDR3 sequence: CASRLFGRTEAFF. The CDR3 DNA reads as TGCGCCAGCAGATTGTTTGGGAGGACTGAAGCTTTCTTT.

This chain links TRBV18 with TRBJ1-1, with 7 bases identical to TRBD1. V lost 3 bases, J lost 4 bases, and 8 bases stayed unmatched. The CDR3 is 15 amino acids. Germline V gives CDR1 KGHSH, CDR2 LQKENI. CDR3: CASSPTTGWVTEAFF. The DNA for the CDR3 is TGTGCCAGCTCACCCACGACAGGGTGGGTCACTGAAGCTTTCTTT.

This chain uses TRBV2 with TRBJ1-1; weak D call: TRBD1 (5 bases). The CDR3 has 15 residues. Looked up from germline, CDR1 is SNHLY and CDR2 is FYNNEI. V gave up 7 bases and J gave up 4 bases, with 19 bases separating them. The CDR3 coding sequence is TGTGCCAGCACAATAGGGCGCGGGAGGGGCACTGAAGCTTTCTTT. Translating it yields CASTIGRGRGTEAFF.

The chain joins TRBV9 to TRBJ2-3, with no clear D. With 3 bases removed from V and 0 bases from J, the gap between germline ends came to 8 bases. The CDR3 sequence is 14 residues long. Germline lookup yields CDR1 SGDLS and CDR2 YYNGEE. CDR3 nucleotides: TGTGCCAGCAGCGCCCAATCTAGCACAGATACGCAGTATTTT. Its translation: CASSAQSSTDTQYF.